These T cell receptor beta chains were read from a single sample in a study of T cells in Graves' hyperthyroidism and ophthalmopathy. TCRdb called the multiplex PCR reads again in MiXCR, with one record for every CDR3 protein. The sample contains nearly 600,000 distinct CDR3 sequences, approximately 15% of which appear only once. The sequenced sample consisted of blood. The receptors stem from a woman younger than 45 with Graves' hyperthyroidism that later progressed to Graves' ophthalmopathy. The CDR3 runs from the conserved cysteine through the conserved F or W. The D gene is left open where the match is weak. Size values are once, few and many counts, or a class for expanded clones, and some rows have none.

J gene: TRBJ2-7
D gene: NA
clone size: many
V gene: TRBV30
CDR3 protein: CAWSLGGAYEQYF
CDR3 DNA: TGTGCCTGGAGTCTAGGGGGGGCCTACGAGCAGTACTTC

J gene: TRBJ2-1
D gene: TRBD1
clone size: few
V gene: TRBV9
CDR3 protein: CASSATGVFYNEQFF
CDR3 DNA: TGTGCCAGCAGCGCGACAGGGGTATTCTACAATGAGCAGTTCTTC

J gene: TRBJ1-6
D gene: TRBD1
clone size: many
V gene: TRBV6-1
CDR3 protein: CASNDRDF
CDR3 DNA: TGTGCCAGCAACGACAGGGACTTT

J gene: TRBJ2-1
D gene: NA
clone size: many
V gene: TRBV9
CDR3 protein: CASSVDRDEQFF
CDR3 DNA: TGTGCCAGCAGCGTAGATCGGGATGAGCAGTTCTTC

J gene: TRBJ1-6
D gene: NA
clone size: NA
V gene: TRBV6-1
CDR3 protein: CASSRGPQALHF
CDR3 DNA: TGTGCCAGCAGTCGGGGACCACAGGCCCTCCACTTT

J gene: TRBJ2-7
D gene: NA
clone size: many
V gene: TRBV7-9
CDR3 protein: CALSRDEQYF
CDR3 DNA: TGTGCCCTCTCCAGGGACGAGCAGTACTTC

J gene: TRBJ1-2
D gene: TRBD1
clone size: few
V gene: TRBV13
CDR3 protein: CASSSRTGEGFNYGYTF
CDR3 DNA: TGTGCCAGCAGCTCCAGGACAGGGGAAGGCTTTAACTATGGCTACACCTTC

J gene: TRBJ1-4
D gene: NA
clone size: many
V gene: TRBV24-1
CDR3 protein: CATSDRGGEKLFF
CDR3 DNA: TGTGCCACCAGTGACCGGGGGGGCGAAAAACTGTTTTTT

J gene: TRBJ2-7
D gene: NA
clone size: NA
V gene: TRBV19
CDR3 protein: CASHARIYEQYF
CDR3 DNA: TGTGCCAGCCATGCCCGGATTTACGAGCAGTACTTC

J gene: TRBJ2-1
D gene: NA
clone size: NA
V gene: TRBV4-3
CDR3 protein: CASSPREGWSSYNEQFF
CDR3 DNA: TGCGCCAGCAGCCCACGAGAAGGTTGGAGCTCCTACAATGAGCAGTTCTTC

J gene: TRBJ2-7
D gene: NA
clone size: NA
V gene: TRBV19
CDR3 protein: CASSTRFNEQYF
CDR3 DNA: TGTGCCAGTAGTACCCGCTTCAACGAGCAGTACTTC

J gene: TRBJ2-3
D gene: NA
clone size: NA
V gene: TRBV6-1
CDR3 protein: CATEGVRTDTQYF
CDR3 DNA: TGTGCCACAGAGGGAGTTCGGACAGATACGCAGTATTTT

J gene: TRBJ2-3
D gene: TRBD2
clone size: many
V gene: TRBV13
CDR3 protein: CASSLGGGRGADTQYF
CDR3 DNA: TGTGCCAGCAGCTTAGGGGGCGGGAGAGGGGCAGATACGCAGTATTTT

J gene: TRBJ2-1
D gene: TRBD2
clone size: NA
V gene: TRBV3-1
CDR3 protein: CASSPLRGAGGYNEQFF
CDR3 DNA: TGTGCCAGCAGCCCCCTCCGCGGGGCGGGAGGCTACAATGAGCAGTTCTTC

J gene: TRBJ2-7
D gene: TRBD2
clone size: NA
V gene: TRBV4-1
CDR3 protein: CASSPETGLAHEQYF
CDR3 DNA: TGCGCCAGCAGCCCAGAAACGGGACTAGCCCACGAGCAGTACTTC

J gene: TRBJ1-1
D gene: TRBD1
clone size: NA
V gene: TRBV6-1
CDR3 protein: CASRGDSGFGTEAFF
CDR3 DNA: TGTGCCAGCAGGGGGGACAGTGGATTTGGCACTGAAGCTTTCTTT

J gene: TRBJ2-3
D gene: NA
clone size: few
V gene: TRBV28
CDR3 protein: CASSHGAGTDTQYF
CDR3 DNA: TGTGCCAGCAGCCATGGCGCGGGAACAGATACGCAGTATTTT

J gene: TRBJ1-2
D gene: NA
clone size: many
V gene: TRBV4-3
CDR3 protein: CASSQGPGVQVDGYTF
CDR3 DNA: TGCGCCAGCAGCCAAGGCCCAGGTGTCCAGGTGGATGGCTACACCTTC

J gene: TRBJ2-5
D gene: NA
clone size: many
V gene: TRBV2
CDR3 protein: CASNGGPSGETQYF
CDR3 DNA: TGTGCCAGCAATGGTGGGCCCAGCGGGGAGACCCAGTACTTC

J gene: TRBJ2-1
D gene: NA
clone size: many
V gene: TRBV18
CDR3 protein: CASSPPGRGKYNEQFF
CDR3 DNA: TGTGCCAGCTCACCACCGGGCAGGGGCAAGTACAATGAGCAGTTCTTC

J gene: TRBJ2-7
D gene: NA
clone size: many
V gene: TRBV11-2
CDR3 protein: CASSFYRGGTYEQYF
CDR3 DNA: TGTGCCAGCAGCTTCTATCGAGGCGGCACCTACGAGCAGTACTTC

J gene: TRBJ2-6
D gene: TRBD1
clone size: NA
V gene: TRBV28
CDR3 protein: CASTEQGVGANVLTF
CDR3 DNA: TGTGCCAGCACCGAACAGGGGGTAGGGGCCAACGTCCTGACTTTC

J gene: TRBJ1-1
D gene: NA
clone size: many
V gene: TRBV18
CDR3 protein: CASSPESPTEAFF
CDR3 DNA: TGTGCCAGCTCACCCGAGTCGCCCACTGAAGCTTTCTTT

J gene: TRBJ1-2
D gene: NA
clone size: many
V gene: TRBV19
CDR3 protein: CATQEYGYTF
CDR3 DNA: TGTGCCACACAGGAGTACGGCTACACCTTC

J gene: TRBJ2-1
D gene: NA
clone size: many
V gene: TRBV7-2
CDR3 protein: CASSSISLGGKQFF
CDR3 DNA: TGTGCCAGCAGCTCAATCTCCCTGGGGGGAAAGCAGTTCTTC

J gene: TRBJ2-5
D gene: TRBD2
clone size: many
V gene: TRBV10-2
CDR3 protein: CASSGGEGKQTQYF
CDR3 DNA: TGCGCCAGCAGTGGGGGGGAGGGGAAGCAGACCCAGTACTTC

J gene: TRBJ1-5
D gene: NA
clone size: many
V gene: TRBV27
CDR3 protein: CASSPRGGGQPQHF
CDR3 DNA: TGTGCCAGCAGTCCCCGGGGGGGAGGACAGCCCCAGCATTTT

J gene: TRBJ2-3
D gene: NA
clone size: few
V gene: TRBV10-2
CDR3 protein: CASSEPPDTQYF
CDR3 DNA: TGCGCCAGCAGTGAGCCCCCAGATACGCAGTATTTT

J gene: TRBJ1-3
D gene: TRBD1
clone size: few
V gene: TRBV12-3/TRBV12-4
CDR3 protein: CASTPGQGVLGNTIYF
CDR3 DNA: TGTGCCAGCACCCCGGGACAGGGGGTTTTAGGAAACACCATATATTTT

J gene: TRBJ1-2
D gene: NA
clone size: many
V gene: TRBV5-1
CDR3 protein: CASSKAGTTTYGYTF
CDR3 DNA: TGCGCCAGCAGTAAAGCCGGGACAACCACCTATGGCTACACCTTC